These 14 T cell receptor beta chains came from one sample sequenced in a study of OX40 agonist ivuxolimab in advanced cancers. TCRdb's table, derived via immunoSEQ multiplex PCR, lists solely in-frame clones and lacks some. The sample has fewer than 70,000 clones; about nine tenths are singletons. Specimen: CD4+ or CD8+ T cells sorted from blood, collected in a trial of the OX40 agonist ivuxolimab. The receptors stem from an adult with an advanced solid tumor such as melanoma, head and neck, liver or kidney cancer.

The chain's CDR3 is CAWNAGNTGELFF. Written as DNA, the CDR3 is TGTGCCTGGAATGCTGGGAACACCGGGGAGCTGTTTTTT. The chain recombines TRBV30 with TRBJ2-2; D gene uncertain. The germline V gene has CDR1 GTSNPN and CDR2 SVGIG (reference sequence). The CDR3 extends over 13 amino acids. Trimming left V 4 bases short and J 1 base short, with 7 bases between.

The chain has TRBV30 and TRBJ1-1; TRBD1 might be the D (5 bases). Germline assignment: CDR1 GTSNPN and CDR2 SVGIG (reference sequence). V was shortened by 1 base and J by 10 bases, with 22 bases between the two germline ends. The CDR3 loop spans 15 amino acids. CDR3 in amino acids: CAWSANRDLQSPAFF. The CDR3 DNA sequence: TGTGCCTGGAGTGCCAATCGGGACCTACAAAGTCCAGCTTTCTTT.

This clone was seen a few times. V gene TRBV5-1 combines with J gene TRBJ2-7; D remains ambiguous. The germline CDR1 and CDR2 sequences are SGHRS and YFSETQ. Trimming cost V 2 bases and J 2 bases, with 11 bases left between them. The CDR3 contains 14 residues. In DNA form, the CDR3 reads TGCGCCAGCAGCTTTGTGGAACCCACCTACGAGCAGTACTTC. The encoded protein is CASSFVEPTYEQYF.

This sequence joins TRBV13 and TRBJ2-2, with 12 bases identical to TRBD2. Germline CDR1 is PRHDT and CDR2 is FYEKMQ (reference sequence). The CDR3 totals 17 residues. V lost 0 bases to trimming and J lost 2 bases; unmatched junction nucleotides: 1. The CDR3 is CASSLGGLAGNTGELFF. The CDR3 DNA follows: TGTGCCAGCAGCTTAGGGGGACTAGCGGGTAACACCGGGGAGCTGTTTTTT.

V usage is TRBV21-1 and J usage is TRBJ1-5. TRBV21-1 is labeled a pseudogene. The CDR3 spans 16 residues. CDR3 nucleotide sequence: TGTGCCAGCACCCGAACCTACGGGTGGCGGGGTCAGCCCCAGCATTTT. Its protein product is CASTRTYGWRGQPQHF.

This rearrangement joins TRBV2 to TRBJ2-4; D remains ambiguous. The V end was cut by 3 bases, the J end by 0 bases, with 9 bases between. The length of the CDR3 is 15 residues. CDR1 is SNHLY and CDR2 is FYNNEI in the germline V gene. CDR3: CASSDNGLAKNIQYF. CDR3 coding DNA: TGTGCCAGCAGTGACAATGGGTTAGCCAAAAACATTCAGTACTTC.

This clone appeared a few times. This chain connects TRBV28 to TRBJ2-1; TRBD2 agrees at 9 bases. Looked up from germline, CDR1 is MDHEN and CDR2 is SYDVKM. This CDR3 region has 16 residues. Trimming cost V 7 bases and J 4 bases; bases outside gene matches: 11. CDR3 sequence: CASTERAGLAYNEQFF. The CDR3 DNA is TGTGCCAGCACCGAAAGGGCGGGACTAGCATACAATGAGCAGTTCTTC.

V and J are TRBV7-9 and TRBJ2-5, with a weak D call TRBD1 (5 bases). The J call may be in error: the DNA end matches TRBJ2-7 better. Germline lookup yields CDR1 SEHNR and CDR2 FQNEAQ (reference sequence). CDR3 size: 14 residues. CDR3 nucleotide sequence: TGTGCCAGCAGCGACAGACGAGATTCTCACGAGCAGTACTTC. It yields the protein CASSDRRDSHEQYF.

V gene TRBV10-3 combines with J gene TRBJ2-3; 7 positions match TRBD1. Germline trimming cut 4 bases from V and 3 bases from J; bases unmatched to any gene: 10. Germline V gene lookup returns CDR1 ENHRY and CDR2 SYGVKD. The CDR3 totals 16 residues. The CDR3 protein is CAISGGRTGRTDTQYF. CDR3 nucleotide sequence: TGTGCCATCAGTGGGGGGCGGACAGGTCGAACAGATACGCAGTATTTT.

V and J are TRBV28 and TRBJ1-5; TRBD1 might be the D (6 bases). CDR1 MDHEN and CDR2 SYDVKM come from the germline V gene. CDR3 length equals 15 residues. V lost 5 bases, J lost 5 bases, and 16 bases lay in between. CDR3 nucleotide sequence: TGTGCCAGCAGTCACCGCGCGACAGGCTATCAGCCCCAGCATTTT. Protein sequence: CASSHRATGYQPQHF.

The chain carries TRBV4-1 and TRBJ2-1, with 13 nucleotides matching TRBD2. The V gene's germline CDR1 is MGHRA and CDR2 YSYEKL. Trimming at V came to 0 bases and at J to 1 base, leaving 3 bases not matched to a gene. The CDR3 runs to 18 residues. Here the CDR3 DNA reads TGCGCCAGCAGCCAAGATATGACTAGCGGGGGGTCCTACAATGAGCAGTTCTTC. Its translation is CASSQDMTSGGSYNEQFF.

The chain employs TRBV11-3 and TRBJ2-3; 9 bases agree with TRBD1. CDR1 and CDR2 from the germline V gene are SGHNT and YENEEA. The CDR3 is 15 residues long. V shed 2 bases and J 3 bases; nucleotides not matched to a gene: 3. The chain's CDR3 is CASSLLGTGTDTQYF. DNA of the CDR3: TGTGCCAGCAGCTTACTCGGGACAGGGACAGATACGCAGTATTTT.

V usage is TRBV29-1 and J usage is TRBJ2-1; possible D gene TRBD2, 7 bases. CDR1 is SQVTM, CDR2 ANQGSEA, per germline. The CDR3 is 13 amino acids. The CDR3 nucleotides are TGCAGTACAGGGAGGGGACCTTACGATGAGCAGTTCTTC. Translating gives CSTGRGPYDEQFF.

The chain carries TRBV19 and TRBJ1-1; D unresolved. Trimming removed 5 bases at V and 0 bases at J, with 13 bases between. The CDR3 extends over 15 amino acids. Germline CDR1 reads LNHDA; CDR2 reads SQIVND (reference sequence). This chain's CDR3 is CASSVALAVNTEAFF. As DNA, the CDR3 is TGTGCCAGTAGTGTGGCCCTGGCGGTGAACACTGAAGCTTTCTTT.